These 10 T cell receptor beta chains came from one sample sequenced in a study of cytomegalovirus exposure and HLA in healthy donors (dated by TCRdb to 2017 to 2019). The library was prepared using the immunoSEQ multiplex PCR assay. For the multiplex PCR, a mixture combining 60 forward primers for TCR Vbeta segments and 13 reverse primers for TCR Jbeta segments was used. TCRdb holds this immuneACCESS table with in-frame rearrangements only. Some clones are missing; in checked studies, unresolved V genes explain under half, and the rest has no known cause. The sample table contains around 130,000 clones; only one count was recorded for 80% to 85% of them. The leading ten clones occupy 0.55% to 0.85% of the sample. The sample taken for sequencing was PBMCs. The receptors here all came from a man aged 18-30 years in good health and CMV-seronegative.

Concerning this clone: The junction departs from the called germline gene at one end, perhaps through a read error. The CDR3 loop reads CFTLSNTGELFF. CDR3 DNA: TGCTTCACACTATCGAACACCGGGGAGCTGTTTTTT. The V and J genes are TRBV15 and TRBJ2-2, with D hard to call. CDR3 length: 12 amino acids. Germline CDR1 LNHNV, CDR2 YYDKDF (reference sequence).

V gene TRBV5-4 combines with J gene TRBJ1-5, with a tentative D call TRBD1 (6 bases). The CDR3 spans 15 residues. From germline, CDR1 is SGHNT and CDR2 YYREEE (reference sequence). Trimming stripped 0 bases from V and 7 bases from J, with 14 bases between. The CDR3, as DNA: TGTGCCAGCAGCTTGGATGGGGGAGGGACACAGCCCCAGCATTTT. It translates to CASSLDGGGTQPQHF.

V is TRBV28 and J is TRBJ1-1, with a tentative D call TRBD1 (5 bases). Germline loops: CDR1 MDHEN, CDR2 SYDVKM. This CDR3 has 12 amino acids. Deletions cut 11 bases from V and 0 bases from J, with 10 bases between. The DNA for the CDR3 is TGTGCCCACTCCAGGGTGAACACTGAAGCTTTCTTT. Translated: CAHSRVNTEAFF.

V usage is TRBV6-1 and J usage is TRBJ2-7, with a tentative D call TRBD2 (6 bases). From germline, CDR1 is MNHNS and CDR2 SASEGT. V was trimmed by 6 bases and J by 3 bases, leaving 18 bases between them. CDR3 size: 15 residues. The DNA for the CDR3 is TGTGCCAGCAGGGGGGTCCGCTCGGGAGACTACGAGCAGTACTTC. It yields the protein CASRGVRSGDYEQYF.

The chain couples TRBV11-2 to TRBJ1-2; 8 bases agree with TRBD1. The V and J ends lost 5 bases and 4 bases, in that order; junction bases with no gene match: 3. Germline CDR1 reads SGHAT; CDR2 reads FQNNGV. This CDR3 comprises 13 residues. CDR3 in DNA: TGTGCCAGCAGCCAGACAGGGGTCTATGGCTACACCTTC. It encodes CASSQTGVYGYTF.

V and J are TRBV6-1 and TRBJ2-7; no clear D gene. This CDR3 is built from 10 residues. Germline CDR1 reads MNHNS; CDR2 reads SASEGT. V lost 6 bases, J lost 6 bases, and 6 bases lay in between. Here the CDR3 reads CASRGLEQYF. The CDR3 DNA is TGTGCCAGCAGGGGCCTCGAGCAGTACTTC.

This sequence joins TRBV5-4 and TRBJ1-6; 7 bases line up with TRBD1. V lost 7 bases and J lost 5; bases outside the gene matches: 9. Germline CDR1 and CDR2: SGHNT and YYREEE (reference sequence). The CDR3 spans 15 residues. CDR3 sequence: CASRPIDRDNSPLHF. CDR3 coding DNA: TGTGCCAGCCGACCAATCGACAGGGATAATTCACCCCTCCACTTT.

This chain joins TRBV4-3 and TRBJ2-6; no definite D call. Deletions cut 0 bases from V and 0 bases from J, with 15 bases between. The CDR3 is 19 amino acids. Germline V gene data show CDR1 as LGHNA and CDR2 as YSLEER. The CDR3 DNA sequence: TGCGCCAGCAGCCAAGATAAACCTCCCCAGTACTCTGGGGCCAACGTCCTGACTTTC. It encodes CASSQDKPPQYSGANVLTF.

The V gene is TRBV6-5, the J gene TRBJ2-1; D is possibly TRBD2 (5 bases). Trimming cost V 4 bases and J 4 bases, with 8 bases left between them. Germline CDR1 is MNHEY and CDR2 is SVGAGI. CDR3 length equals 13 residues. The CDR3 coding sequence is TGTGCCAGCAGTTCCAGCGGATACAATGAGCAGTTCTTC. As protein: CASSSSGYNEQFF.

This chain connects TRBV12-5 to TRBJ2-2; 9 nucleotides line up with TRBD1. The CDR3 sequence is 19 residues long. Looked up from germline, CDR1 is LGHNT and CDR2 is FRNRAP. Trimming cost V 5 bases and J 6 bases; bases outside gene matches: 19. CDR3 DNA sequence: TGTGCTAGTGGTGCAGGACAGGGGTTGTCTCTGAGAGGATCCGGGGAGCTGTTTTTT. It is translated as CASGAGQGLSLRGSGELFF.